The rows below give T cell receptor beta chains drawn from one sample of a study of T cells in Graves' hyperthyroidism and ophthalmopathy. TCRdb reanalysed the multiplex PCR reads using MiXCR and keeps one entry per CDR3 protein. The table has about 570,000 distinct CDR3 sequences, approximately 44% seen once; the top ten hold around 20%. Sequenced input: peripheral blood or thyroid tissue (not recorded which). These receptor sequences come from an adult woman with Graves' disease, either hyperthyroidism or ophthalmopathy (not recorded which). Both conserved end residues are part of each CDR3. The D gene is left open where the match is weak. Clone size is not always given. Where it is, it says once, few, many or a class for expanded clones.

D	V	J	size	DNA	CDR3
TRBD1	TRBV29-1	TRBJ1-1	many	TGCAGCGTTGAGCCGACAGGGCGTCCTCGTAACACTGAAGCTTTCTTT	CSVEPTGRPRNTEAFF
TRBD1	TRBV5-1	TRBJ1-2	.	TGCGCCAGCAGCCCGGGACAGATAAGCGCTAACTATGGCTACACCTTC	CASSPGQISANYGYTF
.	TRBV29-1	TRBJ1-2	few	TGCAGCGTTGGTGGAGGCTACAACTATGGCTACACCTTC	CSVGGGYNYGYTF
.	TRBV30	TRBJ1-2	.	TGTGCCTGGAGTGTAGGCTCAGTCTATGGCTACACCTTC	CAWSVGSVYGYTF
.	TRBV28	TRBJ1-2	.	TGTGCCGCGTCCAGGGAGAACTATGGCTACACCTTC	CAASRENYGYTF
TRBD2	TRBV15	TRBJ2-7	.	TGTGCCACCAGCAGAGATCAGTTAGCGGGAGAGTACGAGCAGTACTTC	CATSRDQLAGEYEQYF
.	TRBV9	TRBJ2-7	medium-sized	TGTGCCAGCAGCGCCGGGCCTTGGTACGAGCAGTACTTC	CASSAGPWYEQYF
.	TRBV29-1	TRBJ1-1	.	TGCAGCGTTGCGGAGGGGCCCACTGAAGCTTTCTTT	CSVAEGPTEAFF
.	TRBV20-1	TRBJ2-6	many	TGCTCTCCGTCTGGGGCCAACGTCCTGACTTTC	CSPSGANVLTF
.	TRBV7-9	TRBJ1-2	many	TGTGCCAGCAGCTTAGCAGCCGGGGGAATCCTTAGCTATGGCTACACCTTC	CASSLAAGGILSYGYTF
.	TRBV7-2	TRBJ1-5	many	TGTGCCAGCAGCCTAGCAGGTCAGCCCCAGCATTTT	CASSLAGQPQHF
.	TRBV20-1	TRBJ2-5	.	TGCAGTGCTAAGCACTCTGGAGGGCAAGAGACCCAGTACTTC	CSAKHSGGQETQYF
.	TRBV9	TRBJ2-5	many	TGTGCCAGCAGCGCTCAACAGTATCAAGAGACCCAGTACTTC	CASSAQQYQETQYF
.	TRBV10-3	TRBJ1-6	few	TGTGCCATCAGTGAGGAGAGGGATAATTCACCCCTCCACTTT	CAISEERDNSPLHF
TRBD2	TRBV9	TRBJ2-7	.	TGTGCCAGCAGCCTTTACTCAGGACTAGCGGGACCTCAGGAGGAGCAGTACTTC	CASSLYSGLAGPQEEQYF
.	TRBV7-2	TRBJ2-5	few	TGTGCCAGCAGCCCCGTTGCGGGAGAGACCCAGTACTTC	CASSPVAGETQYF
TRBD1	TRBV5-1	TRBJ1-1	many	TGCGCCACCAAACCGGGACAGGGTATCATGAACACTGAAGCTTTCTTT	CATKPGQGIMNTEAFF
.	TRBV20-1	TRBJ2-7	.	TGCAGTGCTGGTAATTCGGGGGCTTACGAGCAGTACTTC	CSAGNSGAYEQYF
.	TRBV10-1	TRBJ1-1	many	TGCGCCAGCAGTGAGTCTACGAACACTGAAGCTTTCTTT	CASSESTNTEAFF
.	TRBV14	TRBJ1-4	.	TGTGCCAGCTCCGCATCCGCCGTTCCAGAAAAACTGTTTTTT	CASSASAVPEKLFF
.	TRBV20-1	TRBJ1-4	.	TGCAGTGCCCCGGGACGGGCGGAAAAACTGTTTTTT	CSAPGRAEKLFF
.	TRBV20-1	TRBJ1-4	.	TGCAGTGCTAGAGATCTGCCCAACAAAGTTCACTTGGGGGAAAAACTGTTTTTT	CSARDLPNKVHLGEKLFF
TRBD2	TRBV7-8	TRBJ2-7	.	TGTGCCAGCAGCTTATTCAGCGGGGGGGCCTACGAGCAGTACTTC	CASSLFSGGAYEQYF
.	TRBV9	TRBJ1-6	many	TGTGCCAGCAGCCCCAGCAGGCATTATAATTCACCCCTCCACTTT	CASSPSRHYNSPLHF
TRBD1	TRBV5-1	TRBJ2-6	.	TGCGCCAGCAGCTCCGAGACAGGGGGCTCTGGGGCCAACGTCCTGACTTTC	CASSSETGGSGANVLTF